The T cell receptor beta chain under discussion was sequenced for a study of blood T cell repertoires in COVID-19 (dated by TCRdb to 2018 to 2021). For the study in its entirety: Samples from collaborators originated in the United States, Italy and Spain and spanned both the acute and convalescent phases of COVID-19. The prospective study material was composed of cDNA or gDNA derived from T cells, B-cell-depleted T cells, or PBMCs. Deeply sampled blood TCRbeta repertoires from subjects exposed to, actively infected with, or recovered from COVID-19 were included in the dataset. The repertoires were released in a freely available public database meant as a resource for research on the immune response to SARS-CoV-2. Samples were obtained from the ongoing ImmuneRACE study (first 160 participants) and from roughly 1,300 subjects provided by 6 global collaborators. Nearly every sample came with metadata listing a de-identified subject ID, COVID-19 status, age in years and sex. Where available, HLA class I and class II types were taken from metadata supplied by the sample provider and were not determined by assay-based typing. Findings and caveats that apply to the study as a whole: How much clinical and demographic metadata was included differed by source and by participant, and the metadata was provided uncurated.

To note about this clone: The antigen it recognizes is unknown. Per-nucleotide qualities are absent, and no much larger clonotype sits a single base away.

TCRbeta CDR3 regions were amplified from genomic DNA by means of the immunoSEQ Assay, a bias-controlled multiplex PCR. The source study handled its data this way. The number of nucleated cells in each sample was estimated by amplification of reference gene primers within the assay. To quantify the absolute abundance of each unique TCRbeta CDR3 rearrangement, sequence reads were collapsed and filtered. Productive Simpson clonality was computed per sample as the square root of Simpson's diversity index over productive rearrangements. The table comes from immuneACCESS by way of TCRdb, which keeps in-frame sequences with V and J called. Part of the clones is missing from these tables; in studies checked, under half for an unresolved V gene and the rest for unknown reasons. V and J calls and clone size follow that table, whereas D and trimming were derived from the DNA. This sample comprises 130,000 or so clones, about 86% of them detected only once. Clones ranked in the top ten supply 8.2% of the sample.

Collaborating institutions collected whole blood in K2EDTA tubes following their own protocols. For TCRbeta analysis, collaborators shipped samples as frozen whole blood, isolated PBMCs, or DNA extracted from either of those sample types. The CDR3, from cysteine to phenylalanine, totals 15 residues. The read is trimmed to its CDR3 DNA, 45 bases read in frame from base 1. Trimming takes 3 bases from V and 0 bases from J, and the germline ends sit 11 bases apart. Via the germline V gene, CDR1 is MNHEY and CDR2 SVGAGI. The sequence derives from an older woman with acute or convalescent COVID-19. In this chain, TRBV6-5 is recombined with TRBJ1-1; the D region possibly corresponds to TRBD1 (5 bases align). The specimen sequenced was peripheral blood. The bases are TGTGCCAGCAGTTATAGGGGTACTCTGAACACTGAAGCTTTCTTT. Its amino acids are CASSYRGTLNTEAFF.